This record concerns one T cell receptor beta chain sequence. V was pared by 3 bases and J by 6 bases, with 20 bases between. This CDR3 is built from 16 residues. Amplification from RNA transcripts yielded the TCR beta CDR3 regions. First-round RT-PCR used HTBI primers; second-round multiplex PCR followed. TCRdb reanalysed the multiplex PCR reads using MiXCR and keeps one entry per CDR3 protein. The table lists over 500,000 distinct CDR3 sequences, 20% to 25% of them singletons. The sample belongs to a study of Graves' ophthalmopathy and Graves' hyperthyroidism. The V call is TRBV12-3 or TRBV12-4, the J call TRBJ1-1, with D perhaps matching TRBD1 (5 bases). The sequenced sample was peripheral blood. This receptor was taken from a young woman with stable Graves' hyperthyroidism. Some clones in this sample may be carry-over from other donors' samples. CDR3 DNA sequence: TGTGCCAGCAGTTTCTACCCAGCTCAGACAGCGGCTGAAGCTTTCTTT. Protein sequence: CASSFYPAQTAAEAFF.